This T cell receptor beta chain was sequenced for a study of T cell changes during pregnancy in multiple sclerosis. Measured with immunoSEQ multiplex PCR; TCRdb has only the in-frame clones, and not every one. The table lists 65,000 to 85,000 clones, just over 90% of them singletons. The material was peripheral blood, obtained in the third trimester of pregnancy. The TCR was taken from a female donor with multiple sclerosis, enrolled in a pregnancy study.

For the CDR3, the DNA is TGCGCCAGCAGCAGGAGTGCGGGGCTTAGCACAGATACGCAGTATTTT. Amino acids: CASSRSAGLSTDTQYF. The rearrangement joins TRBV5-1 to TRBJ2-3; D is possibly TRBD2 (6 bases). V lost 4 bases to trimming and J lost 0 bases, with 15 bases between them. This CDR3 is 16 amino acids long. Germline lookup yields CDR1 SGHRS and CDR2 YFSETQ.